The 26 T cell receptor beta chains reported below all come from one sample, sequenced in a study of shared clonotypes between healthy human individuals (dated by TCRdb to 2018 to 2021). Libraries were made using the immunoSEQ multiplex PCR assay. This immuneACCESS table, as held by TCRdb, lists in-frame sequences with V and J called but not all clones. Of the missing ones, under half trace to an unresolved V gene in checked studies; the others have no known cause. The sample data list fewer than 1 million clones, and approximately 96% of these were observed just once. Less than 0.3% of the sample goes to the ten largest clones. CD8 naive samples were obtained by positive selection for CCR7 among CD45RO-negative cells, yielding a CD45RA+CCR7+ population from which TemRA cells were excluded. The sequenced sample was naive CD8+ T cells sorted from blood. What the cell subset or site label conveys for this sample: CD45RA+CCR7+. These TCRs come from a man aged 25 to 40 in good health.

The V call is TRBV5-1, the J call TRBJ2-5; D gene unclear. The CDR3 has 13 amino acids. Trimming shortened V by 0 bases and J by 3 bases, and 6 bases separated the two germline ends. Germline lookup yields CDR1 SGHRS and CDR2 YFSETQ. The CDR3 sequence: CASSLAEEETQYF. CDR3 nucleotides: TGCGCCAGCAGCTTGGCCGAAGAAGAGACCCAGTACTTC.

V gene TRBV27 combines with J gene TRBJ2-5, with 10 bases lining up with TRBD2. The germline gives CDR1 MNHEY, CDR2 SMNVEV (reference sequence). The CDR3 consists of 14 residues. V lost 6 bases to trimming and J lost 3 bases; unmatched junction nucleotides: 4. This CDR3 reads CASRGLAGEETQYF. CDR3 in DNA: TGTGCCAGCAGGGGTCTAGCGGGAGAAGAGACCCAGTACTTC.

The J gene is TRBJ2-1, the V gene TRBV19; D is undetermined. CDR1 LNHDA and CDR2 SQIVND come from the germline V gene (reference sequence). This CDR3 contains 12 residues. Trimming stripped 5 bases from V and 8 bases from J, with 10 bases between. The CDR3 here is CASSSFADEQFF. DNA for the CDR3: TGTGCCAGTAGTTCGTTCGCCGATGAGCAGTTCTTC.

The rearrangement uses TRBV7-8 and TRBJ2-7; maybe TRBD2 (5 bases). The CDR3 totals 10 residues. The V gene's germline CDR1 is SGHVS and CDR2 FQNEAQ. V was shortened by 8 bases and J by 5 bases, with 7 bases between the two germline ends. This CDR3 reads CASSGDEQYF. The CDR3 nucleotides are TGTGCCAGCTCCGGGGACGAGCAGTACTTC.

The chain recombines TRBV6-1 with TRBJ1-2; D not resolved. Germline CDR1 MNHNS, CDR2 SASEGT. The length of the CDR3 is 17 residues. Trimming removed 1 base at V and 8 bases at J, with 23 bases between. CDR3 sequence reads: CASSEEGSIIWQLGYTF. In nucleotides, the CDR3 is TGTGCCAGCAGTGAAGAGGGCAGCATTATCTGGCAGTTGGGCTACACCTTC.

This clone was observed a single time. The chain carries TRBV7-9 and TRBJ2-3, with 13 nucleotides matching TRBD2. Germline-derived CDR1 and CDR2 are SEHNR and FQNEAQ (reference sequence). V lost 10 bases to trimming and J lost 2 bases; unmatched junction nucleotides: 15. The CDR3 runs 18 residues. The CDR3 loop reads CANDPGLTSGRDTDTQYF. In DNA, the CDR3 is TGTGCCAACGATCCCGGCCTAACTAGCGGGAGGGACACAGATACGCAGTATTTT.

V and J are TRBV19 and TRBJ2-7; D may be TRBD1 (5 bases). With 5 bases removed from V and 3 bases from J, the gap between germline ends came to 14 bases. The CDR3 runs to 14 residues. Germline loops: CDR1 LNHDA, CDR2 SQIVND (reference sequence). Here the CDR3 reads CASSATVGDYEQYF. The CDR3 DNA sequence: TGTGCCAGTAGTGCAACGGTAGGGGACTACGAGCAGTACTTC.

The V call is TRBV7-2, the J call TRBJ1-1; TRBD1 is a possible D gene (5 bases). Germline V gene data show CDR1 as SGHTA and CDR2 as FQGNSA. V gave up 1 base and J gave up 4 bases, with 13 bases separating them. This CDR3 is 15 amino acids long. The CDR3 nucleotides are TGTGCCAGCAGCTTAGTTCCGGGGGTGGGCACTGAAGCTTTCTTT. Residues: CASSLVPGVGTEAFF.

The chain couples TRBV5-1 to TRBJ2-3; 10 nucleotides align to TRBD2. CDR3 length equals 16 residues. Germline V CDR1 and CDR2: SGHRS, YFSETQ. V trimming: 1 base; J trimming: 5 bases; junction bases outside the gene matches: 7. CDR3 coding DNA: TGCGCCAGCAGCTTGACCCTAGCGGGAGTTTTAGATACGCAGTATTTT. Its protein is CASSLTLAGVLDTQYF.

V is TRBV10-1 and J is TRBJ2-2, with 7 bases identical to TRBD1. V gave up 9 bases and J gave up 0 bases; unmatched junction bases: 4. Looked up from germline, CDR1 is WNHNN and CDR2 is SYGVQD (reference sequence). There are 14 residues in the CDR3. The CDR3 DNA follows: TGCGCCAGGAAGGGACAGACGAACACCGGGGAGCTGTTTTTT. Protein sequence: CARKGQTNTGELFF.

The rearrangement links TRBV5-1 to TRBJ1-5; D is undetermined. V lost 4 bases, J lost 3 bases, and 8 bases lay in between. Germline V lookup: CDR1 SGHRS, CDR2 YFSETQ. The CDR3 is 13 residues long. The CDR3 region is CASSPGNNQPQHF. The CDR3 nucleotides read TGCGCCAGCAGCCCGGGGAACAATCAGCCCCAGCATTTT.

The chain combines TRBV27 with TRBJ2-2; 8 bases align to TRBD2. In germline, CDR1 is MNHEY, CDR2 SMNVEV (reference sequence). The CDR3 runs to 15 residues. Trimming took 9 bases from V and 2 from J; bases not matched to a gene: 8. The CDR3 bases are TGTGCCAGTCGTCCCGGGACTAGAAACACCGGGGAGCTGTTTTTT. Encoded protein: CASRPGTRNTGELFF.

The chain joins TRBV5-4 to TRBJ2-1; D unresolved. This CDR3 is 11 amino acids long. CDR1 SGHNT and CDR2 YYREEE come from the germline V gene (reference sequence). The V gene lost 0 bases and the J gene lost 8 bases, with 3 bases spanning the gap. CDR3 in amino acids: CASSLVDEQFF. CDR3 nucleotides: TGTGCCAGCAGCTTGGTAGATGAGCAGTTCTTC.

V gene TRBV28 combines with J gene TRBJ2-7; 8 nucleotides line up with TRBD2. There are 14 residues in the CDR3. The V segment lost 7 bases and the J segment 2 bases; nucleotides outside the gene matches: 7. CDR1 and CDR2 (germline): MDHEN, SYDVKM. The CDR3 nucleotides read TGTGCCAGCAAACCTAGCGGGTCCCCCTACGAGCAGTACTTC. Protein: CASKPSGSPYEQYF.

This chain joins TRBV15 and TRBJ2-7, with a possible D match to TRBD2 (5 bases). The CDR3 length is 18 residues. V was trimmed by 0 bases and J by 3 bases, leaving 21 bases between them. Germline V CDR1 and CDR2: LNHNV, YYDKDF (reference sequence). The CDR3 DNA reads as TGTGCCACCAGCAGAGATTCCCCTAGATCGGGGATCGGCTACGAGCAGTACTTC. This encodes CATSRDSPRSGIGYEQYF. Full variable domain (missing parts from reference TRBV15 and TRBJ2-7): DAMVIQNPRYQVTQFGKPVTLSCSQTLNHNVMYWYQQKSSQAPKLLFHYYDKDFNNEADTPDNFQSRRPNTSFCFLDIRSPGLGDTAMYLCATSRDSPRSGIGYEQYFGPGTRLTVT.

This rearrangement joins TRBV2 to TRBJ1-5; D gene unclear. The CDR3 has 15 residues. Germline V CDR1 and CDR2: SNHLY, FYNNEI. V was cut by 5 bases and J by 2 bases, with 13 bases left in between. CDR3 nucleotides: TGTGCCAGCAGTTTTCTAGGGAGCGGCAATCAGCCCCAGCATTTT. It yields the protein CASSFLGSGNQPQHF.

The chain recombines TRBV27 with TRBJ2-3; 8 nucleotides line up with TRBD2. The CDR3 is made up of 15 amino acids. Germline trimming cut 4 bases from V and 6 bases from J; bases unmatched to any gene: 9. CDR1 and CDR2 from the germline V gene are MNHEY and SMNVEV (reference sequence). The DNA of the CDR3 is TGTGCCAGCAGTTCACTAGCGGATCAGCCCGATACGCAGTATTTT. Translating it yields CASSSLADQPDTQYF.

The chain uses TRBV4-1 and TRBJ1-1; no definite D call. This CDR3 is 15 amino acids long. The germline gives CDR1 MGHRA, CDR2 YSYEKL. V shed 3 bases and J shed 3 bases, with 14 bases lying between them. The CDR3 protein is CASSQDRVAYTEAFF. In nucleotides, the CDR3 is TGCGCCAGCAGCCAGGACCGGGTAGCGTACACTGAAGCTTTCTTT.

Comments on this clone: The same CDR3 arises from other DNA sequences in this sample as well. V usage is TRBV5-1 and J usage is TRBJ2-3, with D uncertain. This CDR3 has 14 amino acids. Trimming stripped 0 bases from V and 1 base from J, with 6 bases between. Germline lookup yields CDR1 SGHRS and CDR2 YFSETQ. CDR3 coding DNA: TGCGCCAGCAGCTTGGCCGTGGGCACAGATACGCAGTATTTT. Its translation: CASSLAVGTDTQYF.

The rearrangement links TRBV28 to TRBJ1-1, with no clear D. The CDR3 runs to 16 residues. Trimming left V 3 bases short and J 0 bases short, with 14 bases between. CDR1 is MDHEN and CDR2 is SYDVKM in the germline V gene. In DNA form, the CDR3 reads TGTGCCAGCAGTTTTCTGCGGACCGACGTGAACACTGAAGCTTTCTTT. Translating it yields CASSFLRTDVNTEAFF.

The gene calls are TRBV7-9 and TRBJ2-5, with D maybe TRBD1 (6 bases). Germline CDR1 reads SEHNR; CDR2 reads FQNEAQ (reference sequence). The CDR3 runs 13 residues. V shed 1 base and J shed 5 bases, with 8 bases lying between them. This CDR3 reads CASSLVQGETQYF. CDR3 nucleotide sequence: TGTGCCAGCAGCTTAGTCCAGGGGGAGACCCAGTACTTC.

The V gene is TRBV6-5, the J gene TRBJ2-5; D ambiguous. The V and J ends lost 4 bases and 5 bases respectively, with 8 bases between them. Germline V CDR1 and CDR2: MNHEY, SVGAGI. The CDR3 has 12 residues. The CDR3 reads CASSSGYETQYF. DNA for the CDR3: TGTGCCAGCAGTTCCGGGTACGAGACCCAGTACTTC.

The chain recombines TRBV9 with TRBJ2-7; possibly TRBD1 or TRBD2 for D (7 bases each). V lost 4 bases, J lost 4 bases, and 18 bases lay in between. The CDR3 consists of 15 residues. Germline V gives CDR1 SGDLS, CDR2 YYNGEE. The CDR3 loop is CASSPPTGTMYEQYF. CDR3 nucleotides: TGTGCCAGCAGCCCACCGACAGGGACTATGTACGAGCAGTACTTC.

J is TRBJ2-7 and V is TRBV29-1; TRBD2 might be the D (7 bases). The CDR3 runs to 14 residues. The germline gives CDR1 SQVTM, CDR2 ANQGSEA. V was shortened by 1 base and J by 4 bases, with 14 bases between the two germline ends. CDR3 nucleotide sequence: TGCAGCGTTGAAGGCCCGGGGGGCCTTTACGAGCAGTACTTC. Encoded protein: CSVEGPGGLYEQYF.

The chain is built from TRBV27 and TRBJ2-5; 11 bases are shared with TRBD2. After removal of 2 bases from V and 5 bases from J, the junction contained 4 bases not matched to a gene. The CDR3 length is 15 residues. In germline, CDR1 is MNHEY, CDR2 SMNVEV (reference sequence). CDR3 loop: CASSLGGTSGETQYF. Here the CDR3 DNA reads TGTGCCAGCAGTTTAGGGGGGACTAGCGGTGAGACCCAGTACTTC.

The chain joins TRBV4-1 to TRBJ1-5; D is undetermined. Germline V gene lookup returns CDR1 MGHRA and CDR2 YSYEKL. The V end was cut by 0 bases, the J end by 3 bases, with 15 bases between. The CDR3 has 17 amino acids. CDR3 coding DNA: TGCGCCAGCAGCCAAGATTGGGTAAAGGAAAACAATCAGCCCCAGCATTTT. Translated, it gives CASSQDWVKENNQPQHF.